This TCR beta chain was found in a study of somatic mutations in cytotoxic T cells in rheumatoid arthritis (dated by TCRdb to 2016 to 2017). Regarding the study in general: Some T-cell populations stained with V beta antibodies were sorted by flow on a FACSAria II or Sony SH800 to nearly 100% purity, with sorted V beta1+ cells additionally subjected to TCRB sequencing. Whether expanded CD8+ T-cell clones in untreated, newly diagnosed rheumatoid arthritis carry somatic mutations was the study question, and clonality was characterized with TCRB deep sequencing. A total of 55 to 75 rheumatoid arthritis patients and under 25 healthy controls underwent TCRB deep sequencing. Patients and controls did not essentially differ in median age, which was nearly identical between the groups.

For this clone: Its antigen specificity is not known. No base-level quality is on record; no much larger clone is a single base apart.

V and J are truncated by 6 bases and 2 bases respectively, leaving an intervening sequence of 10 bases. The CDR3 holds 13 amino acids from the cysteine to the phenylalanine. Left in the record is the CDR3 DNA by itself, 39 bases read in frame from the first base. Per the germline V gene, SNHLY is the CDR1 and FYNNEI is the CDR2. The study at large found these results: No adjustment for multiple comparisons was made for the slight TRBV07 underrepresentation in patients. In 8 of 65 patients the largest CD8+ clone exceeded 20% of CD8+ cells, and several identical CD8+ TCRB sequences were shared between blood and synovial fluid. Rheumatoid arthritis patients and age-matched healthy controls did not significantly differ in CD8+ T-cell clonality. The antigen targets of the expanded CD8+ clones were unknown, and absence from virus-specific databases did not rule out viral specificity. Healthy controls showed no age-related increase in CD8+ clonality, whereas patients did (Spearman r ~ 0.49).

The immunoSEQ assay was applied to genomic DNA for TCRB CDR3 sequencing. The paper's data handling went like this. Analyses were restricted to productive TCRB rearrangements. A clone was defined by a unique TCRB CDR3 sequence, and clonality was computed as a productive clonality index based on Shannon entropy. Repertoire overlap for a pair of samples was computed from each clone's template counts relative to total templates per sample. A correlation with a Spearman r of approximately 0.58 was found between V-gene usage by flow cytometry and V-gene usage by TCRB sequencing. What TCRdb holds here is the immuneACCESS table cut down to in-frame rearrangements. Part of the clones is not present; checked against another copy, under half of the missing clones reflect an unresolved V gene, and the others are unexplained. V and J calls and clone size are as listed in that table; D and trimming were resolved from the DNA. The table for this sample lists fewer than 30,000 clones; 82% of them were counted only once. The ten largest clones represent around 5% of the sample.

Healthy controls were approximately 18 blood donors whose buffy coats were used, with a median age of roughly 53 years (range 21-70) and 55% to 65% female. Flow cytometry confirmed the purity of CD4+ and CD8+ cells that had been isolated by positive magnetic bead selection on an AutoMACS. Peripheral blood mononuclear cells were obtained using density gradient separation with Ficoll-Paque PLUS. Using Nucleospin Tissue or Tissue XS kits, DNA was extracted from CD4-enriched, CD8-enriched or PBMC samples, with quantification by a Qubit 2.0 fluorometer. The sequence is built from TRBV2 and TRBJ1-1; the D gene is perhaps TRBD1, on 6 matching bases. Sequencing was performed on CD8+ T cells sorted from blood. The sequence was collected from a man aged 50-59 years in good health. The sequenced DNA: TGTGCCAGCAGAACAGGGCGAAACACTGAAGCTTTCTTT. Its translation reads: CASRTGRNTEAFF. Full variable domain (CDR3 extended with the reference TRBV2 and TRBJ1-1 proteins): EPEVTQTPSHQVTQMGQEVILRCVPISNHLYFYWYRQILGQKVEFLVSFYNNEISEKSEIFDDQFSVERPDGSNFTLKIRSTKLEDSAMYFCASRTGRNTEAFFGQGTRLTVV.